One sample yielded the 9 T cell receptor beta chains listed below, sequenced in a study of identifying expanded T cells in peripheral blood. Sequencing used immunoSEQ multiplex PCR; TCRdb keeps in-frame clones, though not all of them. Among 45,000 to 75,000 clones listed, about 85% were seen once. The sequenced sample was blood. The origin of the receptors is a person aged 18 to 70 in good health.

The chain joins TRBV9 to TRBJ2-3; 9 nucleotides agree with TRBD2. V dropped 2 bases and J dropped 3; count of bases not matched to a gene: 4. The germline V gene has CDR1 SGDLS and CDR2 YYNGEE. CDR3 length: 15 residues. The CDR3 loop is CASSVTSGPTDTQYF. Here the CDR3 DNA reads TGTGCCAGCAGCGTCACTAGCGGGCCGACAGATACGCAGTATTTT. Using reference TRBV9 and TRBJ2-3 for the parts outside the CDR3, the full variable domain is DSGVTQTPKHLITATGQRVTLRCSPRSGDLSVYWYQQSLDQGLQFLIQYYNGEERAKGNILERFSAQQFPDLHSELNLSSLELGDSALYFCASSVTSGPTDTQYFGPGTRLTVL.

The rearrangement joins TRBV7-8 to TRBJ1-3; D not certain. The V and J ends lost 5 bases and 0 bases respectively, with 8 bases between them. The CDR3 contains 14 residues. The V gene's germline CDR1 is SGHVS and CDR2 FQNEAQ. CDR3 in amino acids: CASSPWTSGNTIYF. In DNA, the CDR3 is TGTGCCAGCAGCCCGTGGACCTCTGGAAACACCATATATTTT.

The rearrangement joins TRBV27 to TRBJ1-2, with D perhaps TRBD1 (5 bases). The CDR3 contains 13 residues. Germline CDR1 MNHEY, CDR2 SMNVEV (reference sequence). Between the trimmed V and J ends, which lost 5 bases and 0 bases, there was a span of 7 bases. The CDR3 loop is CASSPQANYGYTF. The CDR3 DNA reads as TGTGCCAGCAGTCCACAGGCTAACTATGGCTACACCTTC.

This chain joins TRBV7-9 and TRBJ2-7, with D perhaps matching TRBD2 (6 bases). The V gene's germline CDR1 is SEHNR and CDR2 FQNEAQ (reference sequence). The germline V and J ends were trimmed by 5 bases and 3 bases, with 11 bases remaining between them. There are 13 residues in the CDR3. CDR3 sequence (DNA): TGTGCCAGCAGCCCGAGGGACTTCTACGAGCAGTACTTC. It encodes CASSPRDFYEQYF.

CDR3 bases: TGTGCCAGCAGCTTATCACGGGAGTGGGATGAGCAGTTCTTC. Its protein product is CASSLSREWDEQFF. The V gene is TRBV7-9, the J gene TRBJ2-1; possible D gene TRBD2, 6 bases. Germline V gene lookup returns CDR1 SEHNR and CDR2 FQNEAQ (reference sequence). The CDR3 spans 14 residues. The V gene lost 2 bases and the J gene lost 8 bases, with 13 bases spanning the gap.

The CDR3 protein is CASSEVAAGFEQYV. The CDR3 coding sequence is TGTGCCAGCAGTGAAGTCGCGGCAGGGTTCGAGCAGTACGTC. J is TRBJ2-7 and V is TRBV6-1, with a weak D call TRBD1 (5 bases). The CDR3 covers 14 residues. V lost 1 base and J lost 6, with 13 bases in between. Germline V gene sequence: CDR1 MNHNS, CDR2 SASEGT.

The CDR3 DNA reads as TGTGCCAGCAGTTTTGGACAGGGCTACAATGAGCAGTTCTTC. Translated: CASSFGQGYNEQFF. The chain has TRBV27 and TRBJ2-1, with 8 bases lining up with TRBD1. Per germline, CDR1 MNHEY and CDR2 SMNVEV (reference sequence). V lost 3 bases to trimming and J lost 3 bases; unmatched junction nucleotides: 1. The CDR3 has 14 residues.

V and J are TRBV7-3 and TRBJ2-3; 10 bases are shared with TRBD2. Germline CDR1 is SGHTA and CDR2 is FQGTGA. The trim removed 5 bases at V and 1 base at J, leaving 3 bases unmatched. The CDR3 spans 15 residues. CDR3 sequence reads: CASSPSGGGTDTQYF. The CDR3 nucleotides read TGTGCCAGCAGCCCGAGCGGGGGGGGCACAGATACGCAGTATTTT.

This clone was detected once. This rearrangement joins TRBV6-7 to TRBJ2-5; 11 nucleotides agree with TRBD2. Being an ORF, TRBV6-7 has a function that is uncertain. Trimming cost V 4 bases and J 5 bases; bases outside gene matches: 9. CDR3 length: 16 amino acids. As DNA, the CDR3 is TGTGCCAGCAGTTCCCCCTTGCTAGCGGGGGGTGAGACCCAGTACTTC. Translating gives CASSSPLLAGGETQYF.